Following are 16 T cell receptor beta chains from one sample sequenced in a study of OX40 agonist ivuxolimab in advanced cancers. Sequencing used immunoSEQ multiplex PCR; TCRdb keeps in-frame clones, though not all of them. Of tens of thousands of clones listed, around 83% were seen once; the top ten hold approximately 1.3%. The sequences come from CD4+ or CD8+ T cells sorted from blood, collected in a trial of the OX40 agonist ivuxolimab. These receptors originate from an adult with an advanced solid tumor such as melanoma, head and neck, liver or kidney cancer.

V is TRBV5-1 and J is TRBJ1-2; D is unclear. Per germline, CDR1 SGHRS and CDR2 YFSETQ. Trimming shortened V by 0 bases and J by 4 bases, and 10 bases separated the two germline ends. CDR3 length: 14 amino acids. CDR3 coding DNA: TGCGCCAGCAGCTTGGTGGCCTTCGGCTATGGCTACACCTTC. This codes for CASSLVAFGYGYTF. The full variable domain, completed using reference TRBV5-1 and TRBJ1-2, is KAGVTQTPRYLIKTRGQQVTLSCSPISGHRSVSWYQQTPGQGLQFLFEYFSETQRNKGNFPGRFSGRQFSNSRSEMNVSTLELGDSALYLCASSLVAFGYGYTFGSGTRLTVV.

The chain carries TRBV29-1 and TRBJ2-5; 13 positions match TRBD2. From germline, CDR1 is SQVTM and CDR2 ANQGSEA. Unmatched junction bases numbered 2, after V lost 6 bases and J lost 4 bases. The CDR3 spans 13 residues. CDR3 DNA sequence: TGCAGCGTGCGGACTAGCGGGAGAGAGACCCAGTACTTC. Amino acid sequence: CSVRTSGRETQYF.

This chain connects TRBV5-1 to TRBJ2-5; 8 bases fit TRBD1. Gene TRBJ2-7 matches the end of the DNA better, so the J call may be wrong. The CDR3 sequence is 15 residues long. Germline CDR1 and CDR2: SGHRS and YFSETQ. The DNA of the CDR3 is TGCGCCAGCAGCCATTTGCCCGACAGGGGCTACGAGCAGTACTTC. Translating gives CASSHLPDRGYEQYF.

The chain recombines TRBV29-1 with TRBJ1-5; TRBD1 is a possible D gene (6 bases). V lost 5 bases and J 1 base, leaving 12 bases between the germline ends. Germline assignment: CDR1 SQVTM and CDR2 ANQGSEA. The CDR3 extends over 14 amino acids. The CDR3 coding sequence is TGCAGCGTTCGGACAGACGGGAGCAATCAGCCCCAGCATTTT. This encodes CSVRTDGSNQPQHF. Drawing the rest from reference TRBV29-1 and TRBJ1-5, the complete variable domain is SAVISQKPSRDICQRGTSLTIQCQVDSQVTMMFWYRQQPGQSLTLIATANQGSEATYESGFVIDKFPISRPNLTFSTLTVSNMSPEDSSIYLCSVRTDGSNQPQHFGDGTRLSIL.

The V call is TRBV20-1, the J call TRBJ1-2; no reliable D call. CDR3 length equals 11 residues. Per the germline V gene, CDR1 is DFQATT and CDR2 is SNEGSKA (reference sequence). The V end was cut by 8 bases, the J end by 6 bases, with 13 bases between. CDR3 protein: CSPPGSNGYTF. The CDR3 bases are TGCAGTCCCCCGGGCTCTAATGGCTACACCTTC.

In DNA, the CDR3 is TGTGCCAGCAGCTTGACAGGGGGCTTACCCGAAGCTTTCTTT. Residues: CASSLTGGLPEAFF. The rearrangement uses TRBV5-4 and TRBJ1-1; 9 positions agree with TRBD1. The CDR3 runs to 14 residues. Germline trimming cut 1 base from V and 8 bases from J; bases unmatched to any gene: 6. Germline V CDR1 and CDR2: SGHNT, YYREEE (reference sequence).

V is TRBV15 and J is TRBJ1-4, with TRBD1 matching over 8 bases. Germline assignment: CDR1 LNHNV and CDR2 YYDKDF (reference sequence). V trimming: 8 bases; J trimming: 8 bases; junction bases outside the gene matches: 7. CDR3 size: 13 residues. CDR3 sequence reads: CATQDREVEKLFF. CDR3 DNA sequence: TGTGCCACCCAGGACAGGGAGGTAGAAAAACTGTTTTTT.

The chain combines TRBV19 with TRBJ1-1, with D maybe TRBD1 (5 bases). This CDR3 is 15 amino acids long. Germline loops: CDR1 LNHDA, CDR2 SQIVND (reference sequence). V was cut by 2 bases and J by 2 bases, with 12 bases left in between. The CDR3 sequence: CASSIPSGTNTEAFF. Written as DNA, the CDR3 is TGTGCCAGTAGTATACCTTCAGGGACCAACACTGAAGCTTTCTTT.

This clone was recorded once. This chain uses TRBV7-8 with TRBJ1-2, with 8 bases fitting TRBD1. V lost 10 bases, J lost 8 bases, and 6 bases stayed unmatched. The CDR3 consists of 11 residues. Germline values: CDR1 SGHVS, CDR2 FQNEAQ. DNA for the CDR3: TGTGCCATTACGTACAGGGGGGGCTACACCTTC. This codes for CAITYRGGYTF.

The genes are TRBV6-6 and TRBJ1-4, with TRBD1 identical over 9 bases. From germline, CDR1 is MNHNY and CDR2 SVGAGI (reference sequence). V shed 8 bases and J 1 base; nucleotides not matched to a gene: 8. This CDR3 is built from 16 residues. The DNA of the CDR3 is TGTGCCAGCCGCGAGGGACAGGGACTAACTAATGAAAAACTGTTTTTT. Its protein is CASREGQGLTNEKLFF.

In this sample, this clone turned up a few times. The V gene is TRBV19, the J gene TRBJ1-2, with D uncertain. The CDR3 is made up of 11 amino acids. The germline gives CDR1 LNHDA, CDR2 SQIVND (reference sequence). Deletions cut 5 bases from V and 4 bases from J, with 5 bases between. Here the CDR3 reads CASSLAYGYTF. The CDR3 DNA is TGTGCCAGTAGTCTAGCCTATGGCTACACCTTC.

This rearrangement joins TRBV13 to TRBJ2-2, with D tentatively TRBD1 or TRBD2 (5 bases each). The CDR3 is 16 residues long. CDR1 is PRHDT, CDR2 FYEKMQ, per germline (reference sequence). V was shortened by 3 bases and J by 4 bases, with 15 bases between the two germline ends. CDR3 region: CASSLGPLFGTGELFF. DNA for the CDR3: TGTGCCAGCAGCTTGGGACCCCTTTTTGGCACCGGGGAGCTGTTTTTT. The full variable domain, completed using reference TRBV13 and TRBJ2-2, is AAGVIQSPRHLIKEKRETATLKCYPIPRHDTVYWYQQGPGQDPQFLISFYEKMQSDKGSIPDRFSAQQFSDYHSELNMSSLELGDSALYFCASSLGPLFGTGELFFGEGSRLTVL.

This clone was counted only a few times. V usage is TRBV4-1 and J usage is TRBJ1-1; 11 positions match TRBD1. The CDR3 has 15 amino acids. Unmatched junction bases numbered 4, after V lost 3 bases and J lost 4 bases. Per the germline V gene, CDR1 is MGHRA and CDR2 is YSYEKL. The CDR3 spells CASSHGTGGSTEAFF. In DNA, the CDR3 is TGCGCCAGCAGCCATGGGACAGGGGGTAGCACTGAAGCTTTCTTT.

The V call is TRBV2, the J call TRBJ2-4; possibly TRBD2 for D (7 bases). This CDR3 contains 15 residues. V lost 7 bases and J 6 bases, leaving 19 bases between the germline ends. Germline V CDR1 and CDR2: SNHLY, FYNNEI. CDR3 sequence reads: CASTTLRGGGNIQYF. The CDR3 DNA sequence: TGTGCCAGCACCACTCTGAGGGGGGGCGGAAACATTCAGTACTTC.

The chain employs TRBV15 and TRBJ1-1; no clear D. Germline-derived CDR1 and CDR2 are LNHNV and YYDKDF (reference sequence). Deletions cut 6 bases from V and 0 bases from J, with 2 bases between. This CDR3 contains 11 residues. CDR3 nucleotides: TGTGCCACCAGTCTGAACACTGAAGCTTTCTTT. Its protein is CATSLNTEAFF.

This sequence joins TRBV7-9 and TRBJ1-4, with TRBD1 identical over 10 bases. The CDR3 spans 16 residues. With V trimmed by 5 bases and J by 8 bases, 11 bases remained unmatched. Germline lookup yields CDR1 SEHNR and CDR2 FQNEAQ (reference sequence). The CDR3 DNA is TGTGCCAGCAGCCCAAGGGTCGGGACAGGGGTCGAAAAACTGTTTTTT. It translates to CASSPRVGTGVEKLFF.